This T cell receptor (beta chain) came from a study of blood T cell repertoires in COVID-19. For recovered donors of Cohort 3, there were two negative PCRs, clearance, or symptom resolution. Measured with immunoSEQ multiplex PCR; TCRdb has only the in-frame clones, and not every one. The sample has about 310,000 clones, about 87% seen once. The ends were cut back, 0 bases at V and 8 bases at J, with 21 bases in the middle. This CDR3 comprises 17 residues. Looked up from germline, CDR1 is SGHRS and CDR2 is YFSETQ. Sequenced sample: PBMCs or T cells enriched from blood (not recorded which). The gene calls are TRBV5-1 and TRBJ1-3; weak D call: TRBD1 (6 bases). The origin of this receptor is a woman under 30 who had recovered from COVID-19. The CDR3: CASSLGNTQGWSDTIYF. The CDR3 DNA sequence: TGCGCCAGCAGCTTGGGAAATACACAGGGATGGTCGGACACCATATATTTT. Filled out from reference TRBV5-1 and TRBJ1-3, the complete variable domain reads KAGVTQTPRYLIKTRGQQVTLSCSPISGHRSVSWYQQTPGQGLQFLFEYFSETQRNKGNFPGRFSGRQFSNSRSEMNVSTLELGDSALYLCASSLGNTQGWSDTIYFGEGSWLTVV.